What follows are 26 T cell receptor beta chains derived from one specimen sequenced in a study of identical twins. TCRdb reprocessed the 5' RACE reads with MiXCR, giving one entry per CDR3 protein. This sample has 500,000 to 550,000 distinct CDR3 sequences, with about a fifth found just once. The data were also submitted as part of a second study, on yellow fever vaccine responses in identical twins.

The specimen was CD4+ T cells sorted from blood. These receptors all stem from a woman aged 18-35 years in good health.

The gene calls are TRBV4-2 and TRBJ2-7, with D unclear. The CDR3 is made up of 15 amino acids. The ends were cut back, 0 bases at V and 9 bases at J, with 18 bases in the middle. The V gene's germline CDR1 is LGHNA and CDR2 YNFKEQ. CDR3 in amino acids: CASSQDRVGPFGQYV. The CDR3 DNA reads TGTGCCAGCAGCCAAGATCGGGTAGGACCCTTTGGGCAGTACGTC.

Only a few counts were recorded for this clonotype. This chain connects TRBV6-5 to TRBJ2-5; the D gene is possibly TRBD1 (6 bases). V lost 0 bases to trimming and J lost 2 bases, with 13 bases between them. CDR3 length: 16 residues. CDR1 is MNHEY, CDR2 SVGAGI, per germline. The CDR3 sequence is CASSYSNTGNQETQYF. The DNA for the CDR3 is TGTGCCAGCAGTTACTCCAACACAGGGAATCAAGAGACCCAGTACTTC.

This chain links TRBV5-1 with TRBJ2-1, with TRBD1 matching over 9 bases. V lost 0 bases, J lost 6 bases, and 10 bases stayed unmatched. Per the germline V gene, CDR1 is SGHRS and CDR2 is YFSETQ. This CDR3 is 17 amino acids long. CDR3 sequence reads: CASSLERGGQGSNEQFF. The DNA for the CDR3 is TGCGCCAGCAGCTTGGAAAGGGGGGGACAGGGAAGCAATGAGCAGTTCTTC.

The CDR3 sequence is CASSFGGSGADTQYF. As DNA, the CDR3 is TGTGCCAGCAGTTTCGGGGGTTCTGGCGCAGATACGCAGTATTTT. This rearrangement joins TRBV28 to TRBJ2-3; TRBD2 might be the D (6 bases). This CDR3 region has 15 residues. The germline V gene encodes CDR1 MDHEN and CDR2 SYDVKM. Trimming shortened V by 3 bases and J by 4 bases, and 14 bases separated the two germline ends.

In its sample, this clonotype was seen many times. The chain uses TRBV29-1 and TRBJ2-1, with D possibly TRBD1 on 5 matching bases. Trimming took off 4 bases at V and 7 bases at J, with 14 bases between the two ends. The germline CDR1 and CDR2 sequences are SQVTM and ANQGSEA. The CDR3 runs to 13 residues. This chain's CDR3 is CSVGTWGLNEQFF. The CDR3 DNA follows: TGCAGCGTTGGGACATGGGGATTGAATGAGCAGTTCTTC.

This clonotype was seen repeatedly, ten times or more. The chain is built from TRBV4-1 and TRBJ1-1, with no clear D. Germline V gives CDR1 MGHRA, CDR2 YSYEKL. The V end was cut by 1 base, the J end by 0 bases, with 6 bases between. The CDR3 totals 14 residues. CDR3 sequence reads: CASSQGLVNTEAFF. CDR3 DNA: TGCGCCAGCAGCCAAGGACTGGTGAACACTGAAGCTTTCTTT.

CDR3 bases: TGTGCCAGCAGCTCCCGGACTAGCGGGGACGAGCAGTACTTC. Protein: CASSSRTSGDEQYF. The rearrangement uses TRBV7-9 and TRBJ2-7, with 12 bases fitting TRBD2. The trim removed 4 bases at V and 5 bases at J, leaving 3 bases unmatched. Germline V lookup: CDR1 SEHNR, CDR2 FQNEAQ (reference sequence). CDR3 length: 14 residues.

There are a few counts of this clonotype. The chain is built from TRBV12-3 or TRBV12-4 and TRBJ1-3; D gene uncertain. V lost 3 bases, J lost 2 bases, and 14 bases lay in between. The CDR3 runs to 16 residues. CDR3: CASSFIFSGTGNTIYF. CDR3 coding DNA: TGTGCCAGCAGTTTTATTTTTAGCGGGACTGGAAACACCATATATTTT.

The rearrangement links TRBV24-1 to TRBJ1-2, with 7 bases lining up with TRBD1. CDR3 length equals 14 residues. CDR1 KGHDR and CDR2 SFDVKD come from the germline V gene. Trimming removed 2 bases from V and 4 bases from J; junction bases left unmatched: 3. The CDR3 spells CATSDSGTAYGYTF. The CDR3 nucleotides read TGTGCCACCAGTGATTCAGGGACAGCCTATGGCTACACCTTC.

Many counts were recorded for this clonotype. Germline and junction disagree at one end, which may indicate a read error. The V and J genes are TRBV5-1 and TRBJ2-2, with D unclear. The germline gives CDR1 SGHRS, CDR2 YFSETQ. CDR3 size: 13 residues. In DNA form, the CDR3 reads TGTGCCAGCAGCGCCGGGAACACCGGGGAGCTGTTTTTT. It encodes CASSAGNTGELFF.

The table lists this clonotype with many counts. The chain recombines TRBV20-1 with TRBJ1-6, with 7 bases identical to TRBD1. Germline values: CDR1 DFQATT, CDR2 SNEGSKA (reference sequence). V shed 6 bases, J shed 7 bases, and the junction held 9 bases outside the gene matches. The CDR3 sequence is 14 residues long. The CDR3 region is CSAGPGTDNSPLHF. The CDR3 DNA is TGCAGTGCCGGCCCTGGGACAGACAATTCACCCCTCCACTTT.

This clonotype was seen a handful of times. The chain joins TRBV3-1 to TRBJ2-7; D is perhaps TRBD2 (6 bases). The CDR3 runs 16 residues. CDR1 is LGHDT and CDR2 is YNNKEL in the germline V gene (reference sequence). V was clipped by 4 bases and J by 0 bases, with 16 bases between them. As DNA, the CDR3 is TGTGCCAGCAGCCCGACTCGGGGGACGGGCTCCTACGAGCAGTACGTC. Its translation: CASSPTRGTGSYEQYV.

This clonotype has only a few counts. The chain uses TRBV12-3 or TRBV12-4 and TRBJ2-5, with 9 positions matching TRBD2. The V and J ends lost 6 bases and 1 base, in that order; junction bases with no gene match: 12. The CDR3 is 17 amino acids. The CDR3 nucleotides are TGTGCCAGCAGCCCCGGGCGGGGACTAGCAACCCAAGAGACCCAGTACTTC. It translates to CASSPGRGLATQETQYF.

The rearrangement joins TRBV6-1 to TRBJ2-5, with D possibly matching TRBD2 (5 bases). Germline CDR1 MNHNS, CDR2 SASEGT. The V end was cut by 5 bases, the J end by 2 bases, with 9 bases between. CDR3 size: 13 residues. CDR3 protein: CASSPRGQETQYF. The CDR3 region has the DNA TGTGCCAGCAGTCCGCGCGGGCAAGAGACCCAGTACTTC.

The V call is TRBV7-2, the J call TRBJ1-5, with D perhaps TRBD1 (5 bases). Germline CDR1 is SGHTA and CDR2 is FQGNSA. This CDR3 has 16 amino acids. Between the trimmed V and J ends, which lost 5 bases and 3 bases, there was a span of 17 bases. The CDR3 nucleotides are TGTGCCAGCAGCCGCGGGGCGGGGGACGACAATCAGCCCCAGCATTTT. It codes for CASSRGAGDDNQPQHF.

The V call is TRBV19, the J call TRBJ1-4; D remains unclear. V was pared by 4 bases and J by 0 bases, with 6 bases between. Germline V lookup: CDR1 LNHDA, CDR2 SQIVND (reference sequence). CDR3 length: 14 amino acids. CDR3 bases: TGTGCCAGTAGTAACCGGGCAACTAATGAAAAACTGTTTTTT. Amino acids: CASSNRATNEKLFF. The complete variable domain, with remaining parts taken from reference TRBV19 and TRBJ1-4, reads DGGITQSPKYLFRKEGQNVTLSCEQNLNHDAMYWYRQDPGQGLRLIYYSQIVNDFQKGDIAEGYSVSREKKESFPLTVTSAQKNPTAFYLCASSNRATNEKLFFGSGTQLSVL.

This clonotype came up a few times. The chain employs TRBV9 and TRBJ1-5; D uncertain. The CDR3 has 14 residues. Trimming left V 0 bases short and J 0 bases short, with 4 bases between. Germline CDR1 reads SGDLS; CDR2 reads YYNGEE. The CDR3 spells CASSVGSSNQPQHF. DNA of the CDR3: TGTGCCAGCAGCGTAGGCAGTAGCAATCAGCCCCAGCATTTT.

This clonotype was seen more than once but under ten times. This chain connects TRBV15 to TRBJ2-3; TRBD2 aligns across 7 bases. V trimming: 5 bases; J trimming: 2 bases; junction bases outside the gene matches: 10. Germline V gene sequence: CDR1 LNHNV, CDR2 YYDKDF (reference sequence). The CDR3 spans 16 residues. The CDR3 DNA reads as TGTGCCACCAGCTCCCGGGACTATCGAGTCACAGATACGCAGTATTTT. Its translation: CATSSRDYRVTDTQYF.

The rearrangement joins TRBV28 to TRBJ2-7, with TRBD2 identical over 10 bases. The CDR3 totals 14 residues. Germline V lookup: CDR1 MDHEN, CDR2 SYDVKM. V dropped 7 bases and J dropped 5; count of bases not matched to a gene: 8. Here the CDR3 reads CASTLAGAIHEQYF. The CDR3 bases are TGTGCCAGCACCCTAGCGGGAGCTATTCACGAGCAGTACTTC.

The rearrangement uses TRBV20-1 and TRBJ2-5; 10 nucleotides align to TRBD2. V trimming: 0 bases; J trimming: 1 base; junction bases outside the gene matches: 5. The CDR3 consists of 16 residues. Germline V lookup: CDR1 DFQATT, CDR2 SNEGSKA (reference sequence). CDR3 in amino acids: CSARDRVAGGQETQYF. The CDR3 DNA reads TGCAGTGCTAGAGATCGGGTAGCGGGAGGCCAAGAGACCCAGTACTTC.

There are a few counts of this clonotype. The V and J genes are TRBV6-1 and TRBJ2-7; 9 nucleotides match TRBD1. The CDR3 runs 14 residues. Germline values: CDR1 MNHNS, CDR2 SASEGT. V lost 6 bases, J lost 2 bases, and 5 bases stayed unmatched. CDR3 in amino acids: CASRGTGRTYEQYV. The CDR3 DNA is TGTGCCAGCAGGGGGACAGGGAGAACCTACGAGCAGTACGTC.

A few counts support this clonotype. This chain joins TRBV6-6 and TRBJ2-2, with D perhaps matching TRBD2 (6 bases). The CDR3 totals 13 residues. The germline CDR1 and CDR2 sequences are MNHNY and SVGAGI (reference sequence). The ends were cut back, 5 bases at V and 3 bases at J, with 7 bases in the middle. Here the CDR3 reads CASSASDTGELFF. In DNA, the CDR3 is TGTGCCAGCAGTGCTAGCGACACCGGGGAGCTGTTTTTT.

There are a few counts of this clonotype. V is TRBV12-3 or TRBV12-4 and J is TRBJ1-1; D might be TRBD1 (5 bases). CDR3 size: 15 residues. Trimming pared 3 bases from V and 2 bases from J, leaving 13 bases between. The CDR3 DNA reads TGTGCCAGCAGTTTGGGGGAAACCATAAACACTGAAGCTTTCTTT. Translating it yields CASSLGETINTEAFF.

This clonotype showed up just a few times. The chain joins TRBV29-1 to TRBJ1-1; D unclear. Trimming removed 4 bases from V and 5 bases from J, with 17 bases in between. The CDR3 length is 14 residues. The germline gives CDR1 SQVTM, CDR2 ANQGSEA. The CDR3 sequence: CSVAAVGTFTEAFF. The CDR3 DNA reads TGCAGCGTTGCTGCGGTGGGTACGTTTACTGAAGCTTTCTTT.

The chain links TRBV6-5 to TRBJ2-5; 10 positions agree with TRBD2. The ends lost 4 bases at V and 3 bases at J; junction bases unmatched: 8. The CDR3 is 16 residues long. Germline-derived CDR1 and CDR2 are MNHEY and SVGAGI. This chain's CDR3 is CASSSDRTSGKETQYF. DNA for the CDR3: TGTGCCAGCAGTTCCGATCGGACTAGCGGAAAAGAGACCCAGTACTTC.

V gene TRBV2 combines with J gene TRBJ1-5, with D uncertain. V was trimmed by 0 bases and J by 4 bases, leaving 10 bases between them. Per the germline V gene, CDR1 is SNHLY and CDR2 is FYNNEI. The length of the CDR3 is 15 residues. This CDR3 is CASSEAHGENQPQHF. CDR3 DNA sequence: TGTGCCAGCAGTGAAGCGCACGGAGAGAATCAGCCCCAGCATTTT.